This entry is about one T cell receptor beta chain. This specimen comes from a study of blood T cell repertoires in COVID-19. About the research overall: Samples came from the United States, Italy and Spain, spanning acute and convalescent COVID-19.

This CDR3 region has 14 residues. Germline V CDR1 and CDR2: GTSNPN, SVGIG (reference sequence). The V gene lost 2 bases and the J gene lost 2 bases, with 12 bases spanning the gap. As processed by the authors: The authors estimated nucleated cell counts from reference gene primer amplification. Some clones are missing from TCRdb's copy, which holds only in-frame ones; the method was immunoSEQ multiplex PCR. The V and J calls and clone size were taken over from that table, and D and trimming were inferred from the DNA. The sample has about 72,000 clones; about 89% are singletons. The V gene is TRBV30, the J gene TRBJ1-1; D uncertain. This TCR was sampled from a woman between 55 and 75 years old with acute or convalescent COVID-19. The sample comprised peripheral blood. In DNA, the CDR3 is TGTGCCTGGAGTCCCCGGAGGGAAAACACTGAAGCTTTCTTT. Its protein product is CAWSPRRENTEAFF.